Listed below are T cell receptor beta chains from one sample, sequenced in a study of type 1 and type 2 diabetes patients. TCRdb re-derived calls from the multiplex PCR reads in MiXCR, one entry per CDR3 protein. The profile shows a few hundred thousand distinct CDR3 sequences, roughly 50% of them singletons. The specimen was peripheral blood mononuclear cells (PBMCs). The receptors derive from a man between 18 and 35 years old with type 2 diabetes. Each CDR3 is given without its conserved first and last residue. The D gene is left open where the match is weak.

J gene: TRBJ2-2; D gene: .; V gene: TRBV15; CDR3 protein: ATTRSSTGELF
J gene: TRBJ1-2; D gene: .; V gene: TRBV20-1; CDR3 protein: SATGRGLDGYT
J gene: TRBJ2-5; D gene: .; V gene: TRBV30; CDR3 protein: AWSAVAEETKY
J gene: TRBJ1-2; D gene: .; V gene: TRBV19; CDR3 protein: ASSWTAEGYT
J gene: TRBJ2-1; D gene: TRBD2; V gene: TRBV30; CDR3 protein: AWSVGSLGLVGVEQS
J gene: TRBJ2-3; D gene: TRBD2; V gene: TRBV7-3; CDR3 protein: ASSQLQTSGRGTDTQY
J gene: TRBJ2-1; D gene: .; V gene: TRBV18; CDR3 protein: ASSPQGRSYNEQF
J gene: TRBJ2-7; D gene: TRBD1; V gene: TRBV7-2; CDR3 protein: ASSPAPGGRYEQY
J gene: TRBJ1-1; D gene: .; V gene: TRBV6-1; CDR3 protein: ASSESGTNTEAF
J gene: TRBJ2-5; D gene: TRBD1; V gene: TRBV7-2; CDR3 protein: ASSFSHRGRALKETQY
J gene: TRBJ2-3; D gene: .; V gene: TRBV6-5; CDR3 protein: ASSYSSSSRASTDTQY
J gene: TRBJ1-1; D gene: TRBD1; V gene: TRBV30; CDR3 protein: AWGGQPGTEAF
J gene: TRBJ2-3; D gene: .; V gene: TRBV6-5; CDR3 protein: ASGIRVDTQY
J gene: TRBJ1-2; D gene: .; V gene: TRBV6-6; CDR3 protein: ASSYDSHGYT
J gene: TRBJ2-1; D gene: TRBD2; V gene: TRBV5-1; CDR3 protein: ASSLVGSGRVVPNEQF
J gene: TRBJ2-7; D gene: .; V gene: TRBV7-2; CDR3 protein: ASSTGSPRYEQY
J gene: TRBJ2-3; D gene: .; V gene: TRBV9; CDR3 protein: ASSIQAATDTQY
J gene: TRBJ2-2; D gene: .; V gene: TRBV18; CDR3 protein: ASSPQGTGELF
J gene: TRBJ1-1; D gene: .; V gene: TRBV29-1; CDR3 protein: SVRQGMNTEAF
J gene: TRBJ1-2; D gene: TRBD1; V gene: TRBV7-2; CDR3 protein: ASSLPRDRSNYGYT
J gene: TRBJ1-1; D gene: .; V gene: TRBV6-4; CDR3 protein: ASSEQSNTEAF
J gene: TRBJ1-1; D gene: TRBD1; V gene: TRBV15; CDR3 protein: ATSRDRGEAF